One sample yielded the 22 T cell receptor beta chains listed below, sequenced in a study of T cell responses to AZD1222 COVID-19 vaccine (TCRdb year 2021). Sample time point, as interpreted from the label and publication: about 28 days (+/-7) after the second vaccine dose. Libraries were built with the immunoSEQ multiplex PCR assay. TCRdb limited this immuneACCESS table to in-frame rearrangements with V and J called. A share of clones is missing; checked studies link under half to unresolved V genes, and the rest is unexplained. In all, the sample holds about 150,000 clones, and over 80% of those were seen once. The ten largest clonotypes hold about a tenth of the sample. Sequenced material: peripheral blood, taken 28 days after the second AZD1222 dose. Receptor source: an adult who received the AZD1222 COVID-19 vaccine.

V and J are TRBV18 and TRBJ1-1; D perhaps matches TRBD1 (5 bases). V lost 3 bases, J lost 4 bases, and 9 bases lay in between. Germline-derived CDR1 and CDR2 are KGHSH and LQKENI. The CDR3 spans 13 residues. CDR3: CASSPLGGTEAFF. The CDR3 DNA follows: TGTGCCAGCTCACCGCTCGGGGGCACTGAAGCTTTCTTT.

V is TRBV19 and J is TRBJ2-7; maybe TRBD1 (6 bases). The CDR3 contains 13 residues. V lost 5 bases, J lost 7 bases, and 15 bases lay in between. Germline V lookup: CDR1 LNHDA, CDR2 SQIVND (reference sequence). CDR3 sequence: CASSVHTQGEQYF. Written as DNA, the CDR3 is TGTGCCAGTAGTGTCCACACACAGGGTGAGCAGTACTTC.

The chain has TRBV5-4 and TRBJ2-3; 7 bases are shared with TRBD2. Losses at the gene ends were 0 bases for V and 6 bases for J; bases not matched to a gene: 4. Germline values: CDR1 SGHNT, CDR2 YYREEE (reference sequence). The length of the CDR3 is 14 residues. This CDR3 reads CASSLEQRGDTQYF. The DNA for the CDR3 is TGTGCCAGCAGCTTGGAGCAGCGGGGCGATACGCAGTATTTT.

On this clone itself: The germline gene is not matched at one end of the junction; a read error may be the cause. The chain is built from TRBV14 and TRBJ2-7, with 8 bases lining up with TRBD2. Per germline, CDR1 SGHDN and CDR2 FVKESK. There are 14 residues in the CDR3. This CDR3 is CASSQDKEGTSPDF. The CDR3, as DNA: TGTGCCAGCAGCCAAGATAAAGAAGGGACTAGTCCCGACTTC.

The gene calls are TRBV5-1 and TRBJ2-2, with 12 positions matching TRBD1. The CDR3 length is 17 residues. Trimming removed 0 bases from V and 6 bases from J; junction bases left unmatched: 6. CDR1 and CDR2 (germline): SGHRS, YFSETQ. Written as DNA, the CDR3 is TGCGCCAGCAGCTTGGCCCCGGGACAGGGGGCTTCCGGGGAGCTGTTTTTT. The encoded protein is CASSLAPGQGASGELFF.

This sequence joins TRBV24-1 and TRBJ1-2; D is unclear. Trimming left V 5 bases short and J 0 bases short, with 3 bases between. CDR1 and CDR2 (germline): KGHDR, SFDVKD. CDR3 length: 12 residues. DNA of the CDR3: TGTGCCACCAGTGGCACTAACTATGGCTACACCTTC. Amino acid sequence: CATSGTNYGYTF.

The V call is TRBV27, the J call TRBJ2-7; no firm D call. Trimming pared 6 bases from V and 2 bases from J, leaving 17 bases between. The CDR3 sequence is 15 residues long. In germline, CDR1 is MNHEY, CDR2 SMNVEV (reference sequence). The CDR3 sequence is CASRLRTVTTYEQYF. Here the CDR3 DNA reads TGTGCCAGCAGATTGCGGACGGTGACAACCTACGAGCAGTACTTC.

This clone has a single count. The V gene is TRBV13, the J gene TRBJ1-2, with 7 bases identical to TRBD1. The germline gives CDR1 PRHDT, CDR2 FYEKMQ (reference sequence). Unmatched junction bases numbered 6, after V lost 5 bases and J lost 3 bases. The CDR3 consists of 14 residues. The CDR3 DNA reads TGTGCCAGCAGCAACCGGGACAGACACTATGGCTACACCTTC. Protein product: CASSNRDRHYGYTF. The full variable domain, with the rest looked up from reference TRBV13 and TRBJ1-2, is AAGVIQSPRHLIKEKRETATLKCYPIPRHDTVYWYQQGPGQDPQFLISFYEKMQSDKGSIPDRFSAQQFSDYHSELNMSSLELGDSALYFCASSNRDRHYGYTFGSGTRLTVV.

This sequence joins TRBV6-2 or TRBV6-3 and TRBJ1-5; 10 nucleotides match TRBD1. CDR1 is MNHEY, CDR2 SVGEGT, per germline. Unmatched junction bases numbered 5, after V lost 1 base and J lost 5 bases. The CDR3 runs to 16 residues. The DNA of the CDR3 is TGTGCCAGCAGTTACTTCTTCGGGACAGGGGATCAGCCCCAGCATTTT. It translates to CASSYFFGTGDQPQHF.

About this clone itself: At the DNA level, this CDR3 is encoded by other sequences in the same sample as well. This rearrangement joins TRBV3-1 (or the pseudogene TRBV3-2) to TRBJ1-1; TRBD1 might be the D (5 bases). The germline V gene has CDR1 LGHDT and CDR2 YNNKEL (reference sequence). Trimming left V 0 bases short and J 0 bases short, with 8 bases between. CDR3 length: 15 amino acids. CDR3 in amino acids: CASSQDRQLNTEAFF. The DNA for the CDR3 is TGTGCCAGCAGCCAAGATCGACAGTTGAACACTGAAGCTTTCTTT.

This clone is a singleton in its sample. The CDR3 bases are TGTGCCAGCAGTTCCCCCGGGACTAGCGGGACTTACGAGCAGTACTTC. Translated: CASSSPGTSGTYEQYF. The chain uses TRBV28 and TRBJ2-7, with 13 bases lining up with TRBD2. Germline trimming cut 4 bases from V and 4 bases from J; bases unmatched to any gene: 7. CDR3 length equals 16 residues. From germline, CDR1 is MDHEN and CDR2 SYDVKM.

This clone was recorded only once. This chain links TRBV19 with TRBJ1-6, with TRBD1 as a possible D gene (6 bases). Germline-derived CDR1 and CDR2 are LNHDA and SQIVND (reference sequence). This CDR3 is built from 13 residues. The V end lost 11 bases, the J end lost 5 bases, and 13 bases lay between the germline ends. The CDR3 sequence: CAVGRQDNSPLHF. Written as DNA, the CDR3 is TGTGCCGTTGGACGACAGGATAATTCACCCCTCCACTTT.

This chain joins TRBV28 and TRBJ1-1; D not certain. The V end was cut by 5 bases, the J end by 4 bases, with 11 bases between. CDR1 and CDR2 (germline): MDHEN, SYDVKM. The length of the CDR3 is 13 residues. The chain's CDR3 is CASSRETGTEAFF. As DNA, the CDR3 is TGTGCCAGCAGTCGCGAAACGGGCACTGAAGCTTTCTTT.

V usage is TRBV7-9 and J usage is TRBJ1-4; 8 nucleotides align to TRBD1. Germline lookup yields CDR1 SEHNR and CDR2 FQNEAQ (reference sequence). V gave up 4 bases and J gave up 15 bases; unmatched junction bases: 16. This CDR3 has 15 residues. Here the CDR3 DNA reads TGTGCCAGCAGCTCGGGAGGGACAGGACGAGACCCGGTGTTTTTT. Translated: CASSSGGTGRDPVFF.

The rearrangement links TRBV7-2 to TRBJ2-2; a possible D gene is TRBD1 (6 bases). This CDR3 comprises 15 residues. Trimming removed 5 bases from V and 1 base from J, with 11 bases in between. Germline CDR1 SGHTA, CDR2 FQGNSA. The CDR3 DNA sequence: TGTGCCAGCAGCCGTCGACAGGTGAACACCGGGGAGCTGTTTTTT. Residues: CASSRRQVNTGELFF.

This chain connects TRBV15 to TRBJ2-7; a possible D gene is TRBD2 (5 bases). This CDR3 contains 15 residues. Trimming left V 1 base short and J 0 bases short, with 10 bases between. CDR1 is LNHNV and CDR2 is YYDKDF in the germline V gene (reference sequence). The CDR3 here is CATSRGSEYSYEQYF. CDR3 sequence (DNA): TGTGCCACCAGCAGAGGTAGCGAATACTCCTACGAGCAGTACTTC. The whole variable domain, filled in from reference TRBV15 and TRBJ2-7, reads DAMVIQNPRYQVTQFGKPVTLSCSQTLNHNVMYWYQQKSSQAPKLLFHYYDKDFNNEADTPDNFQSRRPNTSFCFLDIRSPGLGDTAMYLCATSRGSEYSYEQYFGPGTRLTVT.

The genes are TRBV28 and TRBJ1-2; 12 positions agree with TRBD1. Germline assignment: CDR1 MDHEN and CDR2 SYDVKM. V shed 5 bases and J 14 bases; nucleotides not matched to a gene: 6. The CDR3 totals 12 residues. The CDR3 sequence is CASSLRDRGRTF. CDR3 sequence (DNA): TGTGCCAGCAGTCTTAGGGACAGGGGGCGAACCTTC.

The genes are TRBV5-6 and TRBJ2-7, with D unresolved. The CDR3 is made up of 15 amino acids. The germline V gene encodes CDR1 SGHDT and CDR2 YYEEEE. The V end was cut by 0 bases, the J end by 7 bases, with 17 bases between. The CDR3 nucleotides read TGTGCCAGCAGCTTGGTGACCAGTCCAGCCCAAGAGCAGTACTTC. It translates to CASSLVTSPAQEQYF.

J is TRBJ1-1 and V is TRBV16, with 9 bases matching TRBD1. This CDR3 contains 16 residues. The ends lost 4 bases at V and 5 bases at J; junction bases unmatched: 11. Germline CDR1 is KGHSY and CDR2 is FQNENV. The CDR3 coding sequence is TGTGCCAGCAGCCCAGCCTCCGCGGGGACAGGGACTGAAGCTTTCTTT. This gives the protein CASSPASAGTGTEAFF.

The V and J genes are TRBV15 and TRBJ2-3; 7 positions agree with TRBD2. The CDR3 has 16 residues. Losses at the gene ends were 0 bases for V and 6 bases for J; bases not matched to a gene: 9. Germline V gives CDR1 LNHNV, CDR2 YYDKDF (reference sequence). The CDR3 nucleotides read TGTGCCACCAGCAGAGATATCGGCGTCGGGGGGGATACGCAGTATTTT. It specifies CATSRDIGVGGDTQYF.

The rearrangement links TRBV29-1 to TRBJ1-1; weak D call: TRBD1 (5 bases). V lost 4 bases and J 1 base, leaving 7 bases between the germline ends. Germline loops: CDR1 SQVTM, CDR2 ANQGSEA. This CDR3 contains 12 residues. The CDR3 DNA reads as TGCAGCGTTGGGGGACGGAACACTGAAGCTTTCTTT. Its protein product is CSVGGRNTEAFF.

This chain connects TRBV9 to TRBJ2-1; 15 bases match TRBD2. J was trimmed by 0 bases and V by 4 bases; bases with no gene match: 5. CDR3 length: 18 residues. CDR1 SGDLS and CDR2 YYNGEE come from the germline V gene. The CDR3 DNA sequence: TGTGCCAGCAGCCAGGGACTAGCGGGAGGCAACTCCTACAATGAGCAGTTCTTC. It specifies CASSQGLAGGNSYNEQFF.